What follows are 19 T cell receptor beta chains derived from one specimen sequenced in a study of T cell repertoires in cytomegalovirus infection. For these receptors, no antigen is known. TCRdb reprocessed the reads via MiXCR and lists one record per CDR3 protein. The table has under 90,000 distinct CDR3 sequences, around 21% seen once; the top ten hold over 70%. Specimen: PBMCs, sequenced either directly or after in vitro stimulation (not recorded which). Source of these receptors: a human donor in good health (CMV status not recorded). Some clones in this sample may be carry-over from other donors' samples.

CDR3 DNA sequence: TGCGCCAGCAGCCGCGACGAGCTTTATAATTCACCCCTCCACTTT. Amino acid sequence: CASSRDELYNSPLHF. The chain carries TRBV4-1 and TRBJ1-6, with D unclear. Trimming took 4 bases from V and 4 from J, leaving 11 bases between them. This CDR3 has 15 residues. In germline, CDR1 is MGHRA, CDR2 YSYEKL.

This clonotype was seen only a few times. The chain joins TRBV12-3 or TRBV12-4 to TRBJ2-5, with D maybe TRBD1 (6 bases). V was clipped by 7 bases and J by 0 bases, with 12 bases between them. This CDR3 has 14 amino acids. DNA of the CDR3: TGTGCCAGCAAATCAACAGGGTACCAAGAGACCCAGTACTTC. This translates into CASKSTGYQETQYF.

In its sample, this clonotype was seen many times. This chain uses TRBV15 with TRBJ1-5, with TRBD1 as a possible D gene (6 bases). The CDR3 totals 17 residues. Trimming stripped 0 bases from V and 6 bases from J, with 18 bases between. Looked up from germline, CDR1 is LNHNV and CDR2 is YYDKDF (reference sequence). The CDR3 nucleotides read TGTGCCACCAGCAGAGAAGTCAGGGGCGGGGTGGCTCAGCCCCAGCATTTT. Translating it yields CATSREVRGGVAQPQHF. Drawing the rest from reference TRBV15 and TRBJ1-5, the complete variable domain is DAMVIQNPRYQVTQFGKPVTLSCSQTLNHNVMYWYQQKSSQAPKLLFHYYDKDFNNEADTPDNFQSRRPNTSFCFLDIRSPGLGDTAMYLCATSREVRGGVAQPQHFGDGTRLSIL.

This rearrangement joins TRBV5-4 to TRBJ2-1; perhaps TRBD1 as D (7 bases). The CDR3 is 14 residues long. V lost 4 bases and J 1 base, leaving 9 bases between the germline ends. Per germline, CDR1 SGHNT and CDR2 YYREEE (reference sequence). The CDR3 bases are TGTGCCAGCAGCGCGGGACAGTCCTACAATGAGCAGTTCTTC. It encodes CASSAGQSYNEQFF.

The chain recombines TRBV2 with TRBJ1-6, with TRBD1 matching over 10 bases. The CDR3 runs 14 residues. Germline CDR1 is SNHLY and CDR2 is FYNNEI. J was trimmed by 6 bases and V by 5 bases; bases with no gene match: 1. CDR3 bases: TGTGCCAGCAGTAGGACAGGGGGTAATTCACCCCTCCACTTT. Amino acids: CASSRTGGNSPLHF.

This clonotype was picked up one time. The CDR3 carries no conserved terminal phenylalanine or tryptophan, so it likely arises from a read error. The chain employs TRBV7-6 and TRBJ1-2; TRBD1 is a possible D gene (6 bases). This CDR3 has 15 residues. The germline gives CDR1 SGHVS, CDR2 FNYEAQ. V was trimmed by 1 base and J by 6 bases, leaving 15 bases between them. The CDR3 DNA follows: TGTGCCAGCAGCTTAGGTACGCAGGGGAGACATGGCTACACCTTA. Translation: CASSLGTQGRHGYTL.

In this sample, this clonotype turned up a few times. This chain connects TRBV7-2 to TRBJ2-3; TRBD1 aligns across 8 bases. J gave up 14 bases and V 3 bases, and 7 bases lay outside the gene matches. Per the germline V gene, CDR1 is SGHTA and CDR2 is FQGNSA. The CDR3 contains 12 residues. As DNA, the CDR3 is TGTGCCAGCAGCTTTCAGGGGGCCAGGGCGTATTTT. Amino acids: CASSFQGARAYF.

The table lists this clonotype with many counts. The V gene is TRBV15, the J gene TRBJ2-2; D ambiguous. Germline CDR1 and CDR2: LNHNV and YYDKDF (reference sequence). The V gene lost 5 bases and the J gene lost 6 bases, with 7 bases spanning the gap. The CDR3 runs to 12 residues. The CDR3 bases are TGTGCCACCAGCCGCGGTGCCGGGGAGCTGTTTTTT. This sequence encodes CATSRGAGELFF.

In this sample, this clonotype turned up a few times. The DNA for the CDR3 is TGCGCCAGCAGCTTGGCAGGGTCGGCAACTAATGAAAAACTGTTTTTT. This sequence encodes CASSLAGSATNEKLFF. V is TRBV5-1 and J is TRBJ1-4; tentative D call: TRBD1 (5 bases). From germline, CDR1 is SGHRS and CDR2 YFSETQ. The V gene lost 0 bases and the J gene lost 0 bases, with 9 bases spanning the gap. The length of the CDR3 is 16 residues.

The chain joins TRBV28 to TRBJ1-5, with D possibly being TRBD1 (6 bases). V gave up 2 bases and J gave up 8 bases, with 13 bases separating them. The CDR3 covers 14 residues. Germline V gene data show CDR1 as MDHEN and CDR2 as SYDVKM. CDR3 loop: CASSLTGARKPQHF. In DNA, the CDR3 is TGTGCCAGCAGTTTAACGGGGGCGCGTAAGCCCCAGCATTTT.

This clonotype was counted ten times or more. The V call is TRBV7-9, the J call TRBJ2-1; the match to TRBD2 covers 9 bases. With V trimmed by 2 bases and J by 0 bases, 5 bases remained unmatched. Germline V gives CDR1 SEHNR, CDR2 FQNEAQ (reference sequence). The CDR3 totals 17 residues. The CDR3 protein is CASSLIPSGNSYNEQFF. CDR3 DNA sequence: TGTGCCAGCAGCTTAATTCCTAGCGGGAACTCCTACAATGAGCAGTTCTTC. Together with reference TRBV7-9 and TRBJ2-1, the CDR3 gives the full variable domain: DTGVSQNPRHKITKRGQNVTFRCDPISEHNRLYWYRQTLGQGPEFLTYFQNEAQLEKSRLLSDRFSAERPKGSFSTLEIQRTEQGDSAMYLCASSLIPSGNSYNEQFFGPGTRLTVL.

The chain has TRBV6-1 and TRBJ2-1, with D perhaps TRBD1 (5 bases). CDR1 is MNHNS, CDR2 SASEGT, per germline. The CDR3 sequence is 18 residues long. Trimming removed 0 bases at V and 9 bases at J, with 24 bases between. The CDR3 bases are TGTGCCAGCAGTGAAGCTTTAGCTAAGGGGCGGTTGAATAGTGAGCAGTTCTTC. Its translation: CASSEALAKGRLNSEQFF.

J is TRBJ2-3 and V is TRBV7-2; TRBD2 is a possible D gene (6 bases). This CDR3 is 12 amino acids long. The V gene lost 4 bases and the J gene lost 9 bases, with 11 bases spanning the gap. CDR1 is SGHTA, CDR2 FQGNSA, per germline. CDR3 loop: CASSSDYETQYF. The CDR3 bases are TGTGCCAGCAGCTCGGACTATGAGACGCAGTATTTT. The full variable domain, with the rest looked up from reference TRBV7-2 and TRBJ2-3, is GAGVSQSPSNKVTEKGKDVELRCDPISGHTALYWYRQSLGQGLEFLIYFQGNSAPDKSGLPSDRFSAERTGGSVSTLTIQRTQQEDSAVYLCASSSDYETQYFGPGTRLTVL.

This sequence joins TRBV7-3 and TRBJ2-3, with TRBD1 matching 7 bases. V gave up 6 bases and J gave up 4 bases; unmatched junction bases: 10. CDR3 size: 15 residues. Germline-derived CDR1 and CDR2 are SGHTA and FQGTGA. CDR3 region: CASSPTGVDSDTQYF. The CDR3 DNA sequence: TGTGCCAGCAGTCCTACAGGGGTGGATTCAGATACGCAGTATTTT.

The chain employs TRBV7-2 and TRBJ2-2; possibly TRBD2 for D (6 bases). The CDR3 is 17 amino acids. The V gene lost 5 bases and the J gene lost 2 bases, with 18 bases spanning the gap. Germline V gives CDR1 SGHTA, CDR2 FQGNSA. The DNA for the CDR3 is TGTGCCAGCAGCCCAGGCAGGAGGGTGGAAAACACCGGGGAGCTGTTTTTT. This codes for CASSPGRRVENTGELFF.

A few counts support this clonotype. The gene calls are TRBV29-1 and TRBJ1-2; D remains ambiguous. This CDR3 has 12 amino acids. CDR1 is SQVTM, CDR2 ANQGSEA, per germline. V shed 6 bases and J shed 6 bases, with 14 bases lying between them. The CDR3: CSVAPGSDGYTF. CDR3 nucleotides: TGCAGCGTCGCGCCCGGGAGCGATGGCTACACCTTC. The variable domain in full, completed from reference TRBV29-1 and TRBJ1-2, reads SAVISQKPSRDICQRGTSLTIQCQVDSQVTMMFWYRQQPGQSLTLIATANQGSEATYESGFVIDKFPISRPNLTFSTLTVSNMSPEDSSIYLCSVAPGSDGYTFGSGTRLTVV.

The V gene is TRBV6-5, the J gene TRBJ2-2; D may correspond to TRBD1 or TRBD2 (5 bases each). This CDR3 region has 16 residues. Germline V gene sequence: CDR1 MNHEY, CDR2 SVGAGI. Deletions cut 6 bases from V and 4 bases from J, with 18 bases between. The CDR3 bases are TGTGCCAGCAGACTAGAGCCGACAGCAATCACCGGGGAGCTGTTTTTT. This encodes CASRLEPTAITGELFF.

This clonotype has only a few counts. The chain is built from TRBV28 and TRBJ1-5, with 11 bases fitting TRBD1. V lost 5 bases, J lost 6 bases, and 9 bases stayed unmatched. This CDR3 is 16 amino acids long. CDR1 is MDHEN, CDR2 SYDVKM, per germline. CDR3 in DNA: TGTGCCAGCAGTCCACTTGGACAGGGGGCTTCTCAGCCCCAGCATTTT. As protein: CASSPLGQGASQPQHF.

This clonotype was observed a handful of times. The chain carries TRBV20-1 and TRBJ2-7; tentatively, D is TRBD2 (6 bases). Per germline, CDR1 DFQATT and CDR2 SNEGSKA (reference sequence). Deletions cut 1 base from V and 3 bases from J, with 10 bases between. The CDR3 spans 13 residues. The DNA for the CDR3 is TGCAGTGCTAGAGCCCGACTAGGCTACGAGCAGTACTTC. It encodes CSARARLGYEQYF.